The present entry profiles one T cell receptor beta chain with its context. The antigen remains undetermined. The data originate from a study of graft-versus-host responses after intestinal transplantation. About the study: Induction using anti-thymocyte globulin, followed by tacrolimus and steroids for about three years, was given to all recipients. Overall study results and limits: Recipient bone marrow held GvH clones, some seen earlier in ileum or blood.

Trimming stripped 3 bases from V and 2 bases from J, with 11 bases between. Germline V lookup: CDR1 MNHNS, CDR2 SASEGT. There are 15 residues in the CDR3. The protocol was immunoSEQ multiplex PCR, while the TCRdb copy is restricted to in-frame clones and leaves out a portion. The sample consists of around 110,000 clones, 90% to 95% of them appearing once. This chain connects TRBV6-1 to TRBJ1-5; D is uncertain. The clonotype comes from a human donor who was the organ donor for an intestinal transplant. The sample here was unstimulated CD4+ T cells sorted from spleen or lymph node cells, taken before transplant. CDR3 region: CASSDGLWGNQPQHF. The CDR3 DNA reads as TGTGCCAGCAGTGACGGACTCTGGGGCAATCAGCCCCAGCATTTT.